This T cell receptor beta chain was documented in a study of cytomegalovirus exposure and HLA in healthy donors. With 60 Vbeta and 13 Jbeta primers, the PCR was carried out. Produced via immunoSEQ multiplex PCR; TCRdb's table is partial and in-frame only. Of over 150,000 clones in the sample, 70% to 90% are singletons; the top ten hold 0.85%. This CDR3 is 15 amino acids long. The germline gives CDR1 SQVTM, CDR2 ANQGSEA. V and J are TRBV29-1 and TRBJ2-5, with a possible D match to TRBD2 (5 bases). Near its end, the DNA agrees better with TRBJ2-7, so the J call may be wrong. Sequencing input: PBMCs. This sequence was found in a woman aged 30 to 39 in good health and CMV-seronegative. This CDR3 is CSVVAGVASSYEQYF. The CDR3 region has the DNA TGCAGCGTCGTTGCCGGGGTGGCTAGCTCCTACGAGCAGTACTTC.